The source of this TCR beta chain is a study of cytomegalovirus exposure and HLA in healthy donors. Study in general: In a later analysis, it was reported that the roughly 120 validation repertoires had been produced on the same platform as the 700 or so repertoires belonging to the first cohort.

This table comes from immunoSEQ multiplex PCR, and its TCRdb copy is limited to in-frame clones, with some not included. The sample yields roughly 140,000 clones, around 86% seen once. In regard to this clone: Its antigen remains unknown.

Study results and caveats: The study found most TCR sequences rare, yet found some public TCRs in many donors.

Germline V gene lookup returns CDR1 MGHDK and CDR2 SYGVNS. CDR3 length: 15 amino acids. V shed 8 bases and J shed 7 bases, with 21 bases lying between them. The sequence was obtained from a man aged 18 to 29 in good health and CMV-seropositive. The chain recombines TRBV25-1 with TRBJ2-1, with a tentative D call TRBD2 (7 bases). The sample consisted of PBMCs. DNA for the CDR3: TGTGCCAGCGCACGGGGGGCGGTAGGTTCAAATGAGCAGTTCTTC. Translating gives CASARGAVGSNEQFF.